These 12 T cell receptor beta chains were sequenced from one sample in a study of cytotoxic CD8 clonotypes in ibrutinib-treated CLL. Assay used: immunoSEQ multiplex PCR; TCRdb lists only in-frame clones, some missing. Counted here are approximately 350,000 clones, approximately 67% occurring once; the ten biggest clones make up roughly 6.7%. This material consisted of PBMCs, taken after 36 months of ibrutinib treatment. The receptors here all came from a human donor with chronic lymphocytic leukemia.

The chain joins TRBV4-1 to TRBJ2-7, with 8 bases aligning to TRBD2. The CDR3 sequence is 15 residues long. Trimming took 3 bases from V and 4 from J; bases not matched to a gene: 8. Looked up from germline, CDR1 is MGHRA and CDR2 is YSYEKL. The CDR3 sequence: CASSQTHGGDYEQYF. The CDR3 coding sequence is TGCGCCAGCAGCCAGACTCACGGGGGGGATTACGAGCAGTACTTC.

This clone was seen once. This chain joins TRBV13 and TRBJ2-7, with 9 bases aligning to TRBD2. The CDR3 consists of 15 residues. With 3 bases clipped from V and 9 bases from J, the junction kept 12 bases outside the gene matches. Germline values: CDR1 PRHDT, CDR2 FYEKMQ (reference sequence). The CDR3 DNA follows: TGTGCCAGCAGCTTTTACGCGGGAGGGGGGTTGGTGCAGTACTTC. This translates into CASSFYAGGGLVQYF. The full variable domain, rest sourced from reference TRBV13 and TRBJ2-7, is AAGVIQSPRHLIKEKRETATLKCYPIPRHDTVYWYQQGPGQDPQFLISFYEKMQSDKGSIPDRFSAQQFSDYHSELNMSSLELGDSALYFCASSFYAGGGLVQYFGPGTRLTVT.

The chain uses TRBV11-3 and TRBJ2-2; 7 bases align to TRBD1. The J segment lost 7 bases and the V segment lost 4 bases, leaving 0 bases of the junction unmatched. This CDR3 region has 12 residues. Germline CDR1 and CDR2: SGHNT and YENEEA. The CDR3 coding sequence is TGTGCCAGCAGCTGGACAGGCGGGGAGCTGTTTTTT. Protein: CASSWTGGELFF.

The chain has TRBV27 and TRBJ2-7; the D gene is possibly TRBD1 (5 bases). V was clipped by 0 bases and J by 7 bases, with 16 bases between them. CDR1 is MNHEY, CDR2 SMNVEV, per germline (reference sequence). The CDR3 length is 15 residues. This CDR3 is CASSLSRQRFGEQYF. CDR3 bases: TGTGCCAGCAGTTTATCTAGACAGCGTTTCGGGGAGCAGTACTTC.

The V gene is TRBV11-3, the J gene TRBJ2-3, with 7 bases matching TRBD2. The trim removed 5 bases at V and 1 base at J, leaving 3 bases unmatched. The CDR3 is 14 amino acids. Germline CDR1 is SGHNT and CDR2 is YENEEA. The CDR3 spells CASSESGGTDTQYF. CDR3 bases: TGTGCCAGCAGCGAGAGCGGGGGCACAGATACGCAGTATTTT. The full variable domain, rest sourced from reference TRBV11-3 and TRBJ2-3, is EAGVVQSPRYKIIEKKQPVAFWCNPISGHNTLYWYLQNLGQGPELLIRYENEEAVDDSQLPKDRFSAERLKGVDSTLKIQPAELGDSAVYLCASSESGGTDTQYFGPGTRLTVL.

This clone was recorded once. The V gene is TRBV19, the J gene TRBJ2-1; no firm D call. CDR1 LNHDA and CDR2 SQIVND come from the germline V gene (reference sequence). The length of the CDR3 is 13 residues. Trimming took 5 bases from V and 4 from J, leaving 9 bases between them. The CDR3 spells CASSLNSYNEQFF. The CDR3 region has the DNA TGTGCCAGTAGTCTAAACTCTTACAATGAGCAGTTCTTC.

This clone was counted between two and nine times. This chain connects TRBV27 to TRBJ1-2, with TRBD1 as a possible D gene (5 bases). Per the germline V gene, CDR1 is MNHEY and CDR2 is SMNVEV (reference sequence). V shed 5 bases and J shed 4 bases, with 14 bases lying between them. CDR3 length: 14 residues. In DNA, the CDR3 is TGTGCCAGCAGTCCAGTGGGGGGTGGCTATGGCTACACCTTC. The encoded protein is CASSPVGGGYGYTF.

This chain joins TRBV15 and TRBJ1-4; 8 nucleotides align to TRBD1. Per germline, CDR1 LNHNV and CDR2 YYDKDF (reference sequence). V was pared by 0 bases and J by 5 bases, with 5 bases of the junction left unmatched. The CDR3 has 16 residues. The CDR3 bases are TGTGCCACCAGCAGAGAGGGGGACAGGAAGAATGAAAAACTGTTTTTT. Translation gives CATSREGDRKNEKLFF.

The chain joins TRBV19 to TRBJ1-5; the D gene is possibly TRBD1 (5 bases). Germline CDR1 LNHDA, CDR2 SQIVND (reference sequence). V was clipped by 5 bases and J by 4 bases, with 9 bases between them. CDR3 length: 13 amino acids. CDR3 region: CASSEDTNQPQHF. In nucleotides, the CDR3 is TGTGCCAGTAGTGAGGACACGAATCAGCCCCAGCATTTT.

The V and J genes are TRBV25-1 and TRBJ1-2; D unclear. Trimming stripped 4 bases from V and 3 bases from J, with 12 bases between. The CDR3 covers 14 residues. In germline, CDR1 is MGHDK, CDR2 SYGVNS. The CDR3 coding sequence is TGTGCCAGCAGTGGTAAAATTCCGTACTATGGCTACACCTTC. Translation gives CASSGKIPYYGYTF.

The CDR3 nucleotides are TGTGCCAGCAGTGAAATAACGGGACTAGCCCACAATGAGCAGTTCTTC. It yields the protein CASSEITGLAHNEQFF. The V and J genes are TRBV2 and TRBJ2-1; 9 nucleotides match TRBD2. CDR3 size: 16 residues. The V gene's germline CDR1 is SNHLY and CDR2 FYNNEI. Trimming took 2 bases from V and 5 from J; bases not matched to a gene: 7.

In regard to this clone: The same CDR3 also results from other DNA sequences found in this sample. The chain couples TRBV7-2 to TRBJ2-5; D may be TRBD2 (5 bases). The V end was cut by 1 base, the J end by 5 bases, with 5 bases between. The CDR3 is 12 residues long. Looked up from germline, CDR1 is SGHTA and CDR2 is FQGNSA. As DNA, the CDR3 is TGTGCCAGCAGCTTAGGGAGGGAGACCCAGTACTTC. Encoded protein: CASSLGRETQYF.